This T cell receptor beta chain was identified during a study of beta chain features in type 1 diabetes. As for the study in general: Cell yields, gender and age were comparable in patients and healthy donors.

Expressed TCRB transcripts were sequenced because the isolated RNA had all been reverse transcribed beforehand. The average read count of naive, central memory and regulatory T cell samples was about 3.57 million. Clones were sequenced by immunoSEQ multiplex PCR, and TCRdb holds only the in-frame ones, with some missing. Of a few hundred thousand clones detected, around 20% appear once; the ten largest clones hold 0.044%. This clone was observed a few times. The CDR3 loop spans 11 amino acids. From germline, CDR1 is SGHNT and CDR2 YYREEE (reference sequence). With 0 bases clipped from V and 15 bases from J, the junction kept 3 bases outside the gene matches.

This TCR came from a woman between 18 and 29 years old in good health. Material: naive CD4+ T cells from blood. The V and J genes are TRBV5-4 and TRBJ2-1; 7 bases agree with TRBD2. The CDR3 DNA is TGTGCCAGCAGCTTGGCCGGGAGGCGGTTCTTC. Translation: CASSLAGRRFF.